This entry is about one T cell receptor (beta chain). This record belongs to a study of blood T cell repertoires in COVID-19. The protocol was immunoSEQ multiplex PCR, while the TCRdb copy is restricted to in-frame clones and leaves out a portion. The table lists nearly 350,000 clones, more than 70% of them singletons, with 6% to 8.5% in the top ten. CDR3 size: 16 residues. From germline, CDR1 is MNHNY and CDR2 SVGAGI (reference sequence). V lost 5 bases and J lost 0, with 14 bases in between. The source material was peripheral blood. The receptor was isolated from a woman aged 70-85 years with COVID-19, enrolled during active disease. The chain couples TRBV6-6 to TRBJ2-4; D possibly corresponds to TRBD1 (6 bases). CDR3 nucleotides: TGTGCCAGCAGTGTACAGGGCGTGTTAGCCAAAAACATTCAGTACTTC. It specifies CASSVQGVLAKNIQYF.